A selection of T cell receptor beta chains follows, all from one sample in a study of CD8 T cells in ankylosing spondylitis. Via MiXCR, TCRdb re-called the 5' RACE reads, giving one row per CDR3 protein. Of around 540,000 distinct CDR3 sequences listed, 12% were seen once; the top ten hold 6.8%. The sample comprised blood, either unsorted or a sorted T cell fraction (not recorded which). These receptors were taken from a male donor with ankylosing spondylitis. Each CDR3 is given with its conserved first and last residue. The order of the fields is CDR3 protein, CDR3 DNA, J gene, clone size, V gene, D gene. A D gene is named only where the DNA matches it firmly. Not every row has a clone size; where given, it reads once, few, many or a size class.

CDR3aa: CASSIAGGYVGSYNEQFF; CDR3nt: TGTGCCAGCAGCATAGCGGGAGGGTACGTTGGCTCCTACAATGAGCAGTTCTTC; j_gene: TRBJ2-1; abundance: NA; v_gene: TRBV7-2; d_gene: TRBD2
CDR3aa: CSVGPYGYTF; CDR3nt: TGCAGCGTTGGACCCTATGGCTACACCTTC; j_gene: TRBJ1-2; abundance: few; v_gene: TRBV29-1; d_gene: NA
CDR3aa: CASSPSDRARNTEAFF; CDR3nt: TGTGCCAGCTCACCAAGTGACAGGGCCAGGAACACTGAAGCTTTCTTT; j_gene: TRBJ1-1; abundance: NA; v_gene: TRBV18; d_gene: TRBD1
CDR3aa: CASSQDPRSGETQYF; CDR3nt: TGCGCCAGCAGCCAAGATCCCCGCAGCGGGGAGACCCAGTACTTC; j_gene: TRBJ2-5; abundance: NA; v_gene: TRBV4-1; d_gene: NA
CDR3aa: CASRLIANTGELFF; CDR3nt: TGCGCCAGCAGATTGATCGCTAACACCGGGGAGCTGTTTTTT; j_gene: TRBJ2-2; abundance: many; v_gene: TRBV5-1; d_gene: NA
CDR3aa: CSAVGSGNTIYF; CDR3nt: TGCAGTGCTGTAGGGTCCGGAAACACCATATATTTT; j_gene: TRBJ1-3; abundance: NA; v_gene: TRBV20-1; d_gene: NA
CDR3aa: CASSWADTEAFF; CDR3nt: TGTGCCAGCAGCTGGGCGGACACTGAAGCTTTCTTT; j_gene: TRBJ1-1; abundance: few; v_gene: TRBV12-3/TRBV12-4; d_gene: NA
CDR3aa: CASSPRGGVETQYF; CDR3nt: TGCGCCAGCAGCCCTCGAGGGGGGGTAGAGACCCAGTACTTC; j_gene: TRBJ2-5; abundance: NA; v_gene: TRBV5-1; d_gene: NA
CDR3aa: CSSGGAGYGYTF; CDR3nt: TGCAGCTCAGGGGGCGCAGGGTATGGCTACACCTTC; j_gene: TRBJ1-2; abundance: many; v_gene: TRBV29-1; d_gene: TRBD1
CDR3aa: CASSLVGGGGTDTQYF; CDR3nt: TGCGCCAGCAGCTTGGTCGGCGGGGGGGGCACAGATACGCAGTATTTT; j_gene: TRBJ2-3; abundance: NA; v_gene: TRBV7-8; d_gene: TRBD2
CDR3aa: CASSLFTLRDPTEAKNIQYF; CDR3nt: TGTGCCAGCAGCTTATTTACTCTCCGGGACCCTACGGAAGCCAAAAACATTCAGTACTTC; j_gene: TRBJ2-4; abundance: NA; v_gene: TRBV11-1; d_gene: NA
CDR3aa: CASSSRHGYNEQFF; CDR3nt: TGTGCCAGCAGCTCTAGACATGGCTACAATGAGCAGTTCTTC; j_gene: TRBJ2-1; abundance: many; v_gene: TRBV7-9; d_gene: NA
CDR3aa: CASSLASRDRQTRNTEAFF; CDR3nt: TGTGCCAGCAGCTTAGCCAGCCGGGACAGACAAACCAGGAACACTGAAGCTTTCTTT; j_gene: TRBJ1-1; abundance: few; v_gene: TRBV11-1; d_gene: TRBD1
CDR3aa: CASSLGASAQETQYF; CDR3nt: TGCGCCAGCAGCTTGGGGGCTAGCGCGCAAGAGACCCAGTACTTC; j_gene: TRBJ2-5; abundance: many; v_gene: TRBV5-1; d_gene: NA
CDR3aa: CASSRRTSTDTQYF; CDR3nt: TGTGCCAGCAGCCGAAGGACCAGCACAGATACGCAGTATTTT; j_gene: TRBJ2-3; abundance: NA; v_gene: TRBV11-1; d_gene: NA
CDR3aa: CASREGSYSPLHF; CDR3nt: TGTGCCAGCAGAGAGGGGTCTTATTCACCCCTCCACTTT; j_gene: TRBJ1-6; abundance: few; v_gene: TRBV27; d_gene: NA
CDR3aa: CASMPGTASSGANVLTF; CDR3nt: TGTGCCAGCATGCCCGGGACAGCGAGCTCTGGGGCCAACGTCCTGACTTTC; j_gene: TRBJ2-6; abundance: few; v_gene: TRBV12-3/TRBV12-4; d_gene: TRBD1
CDR3aa: CASSFKGFDTGELFF; CDR3nt: TGTGCCAGCAGCTTTAAGGGGTTTGACACCGGGGAGCTGTTTTTT; j_gene: TRBJ2-2; abundance: NA; v_gene: TRBV11-3; d_gene: NA
CDR3aa: CSAIGEGLSYNEQFF; CDR3nt: TGCAGTGCTATTGGGGAGGGTCTCTCCTACAATGAGCAGTTCTTC; j_gene: TRBJ2-1; abundance: many; v_gene: TRBV20-1; d_gene: TRBD2
CDR3aa: CASSLSGSSNQPQHF; CDR3nt: TGTGCCAGCAGCTTATCAGGGTCGAGCAATCAGCCCCAGCATTTT; j_gene: TRBJ1-5; abundance: NA; v_gene: TRBV7-2; d_gene: NA
CDR3aa: CSAREIVAGGWQPQHF; CDR3nt: TGCAGTGCTAGAGAAATTGTGGCCGGGGGGTGGCAGCCCCAGCATTTT; j_gene: TRBJ1-5; abundance: few; v_gene: TRBV20-1; d_gene: NA
CDR3aa: CASSEPWDNEQFF; CDR3nt: TGTGCCAGCAGCGAGCCATGGGACAATGAGCAGTTCTTC; j_gene: TRBJ2-1; abundance: few; v_gene: TRBV9; d_gene: NA
CDR3aa: CSVEVRVDEQYF; CDR3nt: TGCAGCGTTGAGGTTAGGGTGGACGAGCAGTACTTC; j_gene: TRBJ2-7; abundance: NA; v_gene: TRBV29-1; d_gene: NA
CDR3aa: CASSQWTSGSSTDTQYF; CDR3nt: TGTGCCAGCAGCCAATGGACTAGCGGGAGTTCCACAGATACGCAGTATTTT; j_gene: TRBJ2-3; abundance: NA; v_gene: TRBV4-2; d_gene: TRBD2
CDR3aa: CASSLDHSTTNEKLFF; CDR3nt: TGCGCCAGCAGCTTGGACCACAGTACAACTAATGAAAAACTGTTTTTT; j_gene: TRBJ1-4; abundance: few; v_gene: TRBV5-1; d_gene: NA
CDR3aa: CASRDLEYEQYF; CDR3nt: TGCGCCAGCAGAGACCTCGAGTACGAGCAGTACTTC; j_gene: TRBJ2-7; abundance: many; v_gene: TRBV5-1; d_gene: NA
CDR3aa: CASRDRVYNEQFF; CDR3nt: TGCGCCAGCCGGGACAGGGTTTACAATGAGCAGTTCTTC; j_gene: TRBJ2-1; abundance: many; v_gene: TRBV5-1; d_gene: TRBD1
CDR3aa: CATSPPGRREGQNEQFF; CDR3nt: TGTGCCACCAGCCCACCCGGGAGACGGGAGGGCCAAAATGAGCAGTTCTTC; j_gene: TRBJ2-1; abundance: few; v_gene: TRBV15; d_gene: TRBD2
CDR3aa: CASSAGAEANYGYTF; CDR3nt: TGTGCCAGCTCCGCAGGGGCGGAGGCTAACTATGGCTACACCTTC; j_gene: TRBJ1-2; abundance: few; v_gene: TRBV18; d_gene: NA
CDR3aa: CSATGLAGTDTQYF; CDR3nt: TGCAGTGCTACGGGACTAGCGGGAACAGATACGCAGTATTTT; j_gene: TRBJ2-3; abundance: many; v_gene: TRBV20-1; d_gene: TRBD2
CDR3aa: CASSPGSGKVLNTGELFF; CDR3nt: TGTGCCAGCAGCCCTGGTAGCGGGAAGGTTCTAAACACCGGGGAGCTGTTTTTT; j_gene: TRBJ2-2; abundance: few; v_gene: TRBV11-1; d_gene: TRBD2
CDR3aa: CASSYSREQFF; CDR3nt: TGTGCCAGCAGCTATAGTAGGGAGCAGTTCTTC; j_gene: TRBJ2-1; abundance: NA; v_gene: TRBV5-6; d_gene: NA
CDR3aa: CASSQVGPGGIKTQYF; CDR3nt: TGTGCCAGCAGCCAAGTAGGCCCGGGAGGGATAAAGACCCAGTACTTC; j_gene: TRBJ2-5; abundance: few; v_gene: TRBV14; d_gene: TRBD2
CDR3aa: CASSLGLGHTTLANYGYTF; CDR3nt: TGCGCCAGCAGCTTGGGTCTGGGACACACGACGTTAGCTAACTATGGCTACACCTTC; j_gene: TRBJ1-2; abundance: few; v_gene: TRBV5-1; d_gene: NA
CDR3aa: CSVGLAGAYEQYF; CDR3nt: TGCAGCGTTGGGCTAGCGGGAGCCTACGAGCAGTACTTC; j_gene: TRBJ2-7; abundance: NA; v_gene: TRBV29-1; d_gene: TRBD2
CDR3aa: CSARNSRGGGIGAFF; CDR3nt: TGCAGTGCTCGCAACTCTAGGGGCGGAGGGATTGGAGCTTTCTTT; j_gene: TRBJ1-1; abundance: few; v_gene: TRBV20-1; d_gene: NA
CDR3aa: CASSLALIQDRRTTDTQYF; CDR3nt: TGTGCCAGCAGCTTAGCGTTAATCCAGGACAGGCGGACTACAGATACGCAGTATTTT; j_gene: TRBJ2-3; abundance: NA; v_gene: TRBV7-8; d_gene: TRBD1
CDR3aa: CASTPTSGTTGELFF; CDR3nt: TGTGCCAGTACCCCGACTAGCGGGACCACCGGGGAGCTGTTTTTT; j_gene: TRBJ2-2; abundance: NA; v_gene: TRBV19; d_gene: TRBD2